This T cell receptor (beta chain) was captured in a study of graft-versus-host responses after intestinal transplantation. Overall study: Recipients obtained multivisceral, liver-intestinal, or isolated intestinal transplants. Anti-thymocyte globulin induction preceded around 3 years of tacrolimus and steroid maintenance in all recipients. Overall study findings and caveats: Early post-transplant HvG declines were associated with peak circulating GvH clone levels. Recipient marrow harbored GvH clones, some of which surfaced first in ileum or blood.

Trimming left V 0 bases short and J 4 bases short, with 7 bases between. Germline CDR1 and CDR2: SGDLS and YYNGEE. The CDR3 is 13 residues long. The count of this clone is one. Its matching antigen is unknown. Sequencing was performed with immunoSEQ multiplex PCR; in TCRdb, only in-frame clones are kept and a portion is missing. The sample contains more than 100,000 clones, approximately 95% of which appear only once. V is TRBV9 and J is TRBJ1-2; D may be TRBD1 (6 bases). The sequence came from a human donor who received an intestinal transplant. Sequences were derived from unstimulated CD4+ T cells sorted from spleen or lymph node cells, sampled before intestinal transplant. The CDR3 loop reads CASSVGTAYGYTF. CDR3 sequence (DNA): TGTGCCAGCAGCGTAGGGACAGCCTATGGCTACACCTTC. Complete variable domain (other parts from reference TRBV9 and TRBJ1-2): DSGVTQTPKHLITATGQRVTLRCSPRSGDLSVYWYQQSLDQGLQFLIQYYNGEERAKGNILERFSAQQFPDLHSELNLSSLELGDSALYFCASSVGTAYGYTFGSGTRLTVV.